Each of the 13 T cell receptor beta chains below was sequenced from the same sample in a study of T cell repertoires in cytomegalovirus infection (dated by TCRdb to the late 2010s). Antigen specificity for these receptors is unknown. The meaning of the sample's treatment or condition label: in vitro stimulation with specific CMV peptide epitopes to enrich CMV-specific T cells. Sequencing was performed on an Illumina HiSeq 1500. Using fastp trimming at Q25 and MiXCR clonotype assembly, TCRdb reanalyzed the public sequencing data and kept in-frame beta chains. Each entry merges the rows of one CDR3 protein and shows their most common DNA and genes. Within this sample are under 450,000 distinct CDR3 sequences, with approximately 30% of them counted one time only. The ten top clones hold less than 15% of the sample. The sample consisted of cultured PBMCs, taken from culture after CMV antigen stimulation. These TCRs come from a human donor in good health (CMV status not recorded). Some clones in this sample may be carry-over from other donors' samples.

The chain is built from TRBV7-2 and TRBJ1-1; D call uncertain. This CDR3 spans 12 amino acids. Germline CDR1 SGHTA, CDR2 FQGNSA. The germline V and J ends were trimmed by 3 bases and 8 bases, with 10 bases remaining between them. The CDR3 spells CASSFRAGEAFF. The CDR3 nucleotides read TGTGCCAGCAGCTTTAGGGCAGGCGAAGCTTTCTTT.

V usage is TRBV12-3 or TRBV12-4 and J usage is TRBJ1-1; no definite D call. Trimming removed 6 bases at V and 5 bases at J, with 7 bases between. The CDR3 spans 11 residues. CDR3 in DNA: TGTGCCAGCAGAACAGCAACTGAAGCTTTCTTT. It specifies CASRTATEAFF.

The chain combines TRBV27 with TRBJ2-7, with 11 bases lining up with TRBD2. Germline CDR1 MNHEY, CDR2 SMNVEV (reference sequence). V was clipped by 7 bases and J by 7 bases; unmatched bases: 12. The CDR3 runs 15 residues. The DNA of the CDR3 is TGTGCCAGCAAGATGACTAGCGGGGCCCAGGGGGAGCAGTACTTC. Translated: CASKMTSGAQGEQYF.

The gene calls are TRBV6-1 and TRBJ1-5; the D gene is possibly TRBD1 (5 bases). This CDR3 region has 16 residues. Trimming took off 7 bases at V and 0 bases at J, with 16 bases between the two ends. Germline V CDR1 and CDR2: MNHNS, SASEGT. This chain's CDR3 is CASKGAAGHSNQPQHF. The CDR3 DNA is TGTGCCAGCAAAGGGGCGGCCGGTCATAGCAATCAGCCCCAGCATTTT.

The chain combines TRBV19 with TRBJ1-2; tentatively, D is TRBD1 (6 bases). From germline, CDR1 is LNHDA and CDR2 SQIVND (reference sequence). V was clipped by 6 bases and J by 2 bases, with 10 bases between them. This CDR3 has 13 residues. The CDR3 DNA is TGTGCCAGTAGCGACACAGGGAACTATGGCTACACCTTC. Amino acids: CASSDTGNYGYTF. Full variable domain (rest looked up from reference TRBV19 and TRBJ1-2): DGGITQSPKYLFRKEGQNVTLSCEQNLNHDAMYWYRQDPGQGLRLIYYSQIVNDFQKGDIAEGYSVSREKKESFPLTVTSAQKNPTAFYLCASSDTGNYGYTFGSGTRLTVV.

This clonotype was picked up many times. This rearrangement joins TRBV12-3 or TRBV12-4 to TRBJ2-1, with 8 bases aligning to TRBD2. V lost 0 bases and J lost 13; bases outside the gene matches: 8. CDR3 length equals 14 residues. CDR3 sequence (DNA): TGTGCCAGCAGTTTAGCGCGGGGGAGCGGGAGCCAGTTCTTC. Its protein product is CASSLARGSGSQFF.

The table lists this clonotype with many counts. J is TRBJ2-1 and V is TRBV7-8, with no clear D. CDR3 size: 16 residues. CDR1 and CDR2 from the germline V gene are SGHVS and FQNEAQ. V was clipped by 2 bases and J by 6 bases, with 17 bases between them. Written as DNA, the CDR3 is TGTGCCAGCAGCTTATCAAGTACCTTGATGCTCAATGAGCAGTTCTTC. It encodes CASSLSSTLMLNEQFF. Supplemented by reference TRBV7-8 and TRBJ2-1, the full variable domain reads GAGVSQSPRYKVAKRGQDVALRCDPISGHVSLFWYQQALGQGPEFLTYFQNEAQLDKSGLPSDRFFAERPEGSVSTLKIQRTQQEDSAVYLCASSLSSTLMLNEQFFGPGTRLTVL.

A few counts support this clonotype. Written as DNA, the CDR3 is TGCGCCAGCAGCCAAGGTAGACTAGCGGTGAAACAAGAGACCCAGTACTTC. This translates into CASSQGRLAVKQETQYF. This chain links TRBV4-1 with TRBJ2-5, with TRBD2 matching over 9 bases. The CDR3 has 17 residues. V lost 1 base to trimming and J lost 2 bases; unmatched junction nucleotides: 8. CDR1 is MGHRA, CDR2 YSYEKL, per germline.

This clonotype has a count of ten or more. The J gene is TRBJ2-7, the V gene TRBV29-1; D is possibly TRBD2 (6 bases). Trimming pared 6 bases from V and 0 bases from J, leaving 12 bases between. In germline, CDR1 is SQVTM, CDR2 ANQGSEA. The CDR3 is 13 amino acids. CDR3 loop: CSVFRENSYEQYF. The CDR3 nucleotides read TGCAGCGTCTTCCGGGAGAACTCCTACGAGCAGTACTTC.

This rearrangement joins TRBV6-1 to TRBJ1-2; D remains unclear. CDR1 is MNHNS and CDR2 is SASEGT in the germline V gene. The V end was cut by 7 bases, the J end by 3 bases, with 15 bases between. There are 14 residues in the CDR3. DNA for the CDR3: TGTGCCAGCACCCCTGGCAGGATCTACTATGGCTACACCTTC. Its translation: CASTPGRIYYGYTF.

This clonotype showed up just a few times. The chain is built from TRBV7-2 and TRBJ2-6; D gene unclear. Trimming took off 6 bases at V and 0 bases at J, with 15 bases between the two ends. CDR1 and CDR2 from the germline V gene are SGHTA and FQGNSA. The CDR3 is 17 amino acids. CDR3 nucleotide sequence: TGTGCCAGCAGTTCTGCTTGGCAGGTCTCTGGGGCCAACGTCCTGACTTTC. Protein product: CASSSAWQVSGANVLTF.

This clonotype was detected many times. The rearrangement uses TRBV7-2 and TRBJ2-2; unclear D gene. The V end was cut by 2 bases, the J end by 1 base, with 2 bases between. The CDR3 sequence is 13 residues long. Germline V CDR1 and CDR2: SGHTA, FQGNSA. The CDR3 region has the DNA TGTGCCAGCAGCTTAAGGAACACCGGGGAGCTGTTTTTT. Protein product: CASSLRNTGELFF.

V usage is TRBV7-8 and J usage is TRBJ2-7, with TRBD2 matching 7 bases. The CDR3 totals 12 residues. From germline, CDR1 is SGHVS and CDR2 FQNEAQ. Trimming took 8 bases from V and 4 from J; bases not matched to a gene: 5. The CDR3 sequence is CASASGGYEQYF. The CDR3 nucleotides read TGTGCCAGCGCCTCGGGGGGTTACGAGCAGTACTTC.